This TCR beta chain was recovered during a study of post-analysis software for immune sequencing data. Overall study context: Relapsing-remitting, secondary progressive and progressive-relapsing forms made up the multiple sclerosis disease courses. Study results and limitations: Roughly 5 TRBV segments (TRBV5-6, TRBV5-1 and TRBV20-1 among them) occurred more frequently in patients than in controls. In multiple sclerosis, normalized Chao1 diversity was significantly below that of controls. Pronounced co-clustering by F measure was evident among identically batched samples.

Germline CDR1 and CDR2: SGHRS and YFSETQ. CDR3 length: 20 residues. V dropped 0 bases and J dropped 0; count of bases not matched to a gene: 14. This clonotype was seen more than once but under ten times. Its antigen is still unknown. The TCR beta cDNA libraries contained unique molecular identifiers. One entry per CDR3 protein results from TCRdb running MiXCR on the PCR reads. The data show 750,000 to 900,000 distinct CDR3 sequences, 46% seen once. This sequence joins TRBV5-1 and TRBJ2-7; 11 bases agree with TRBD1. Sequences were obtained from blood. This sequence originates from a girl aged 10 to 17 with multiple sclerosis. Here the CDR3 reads CASSLAKGTRDRGTSYEQYF. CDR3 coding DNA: TGCGCCAGCAGCTTGGCCAAGGGTACAAGGGACAGGGGGACCTCCTACGAGCAGTACTTC.